This T cell receptor beta chain derives from a study of PD-L1 blockade in urothelial cancer. For the study at large: Males with urothelial cancer arising in the bladder constituted about 90% of the roughly 30 patients. Treatment start was followed by blood analysis at 3 weeks (second dose) and again at 6 weeks. Findings of the study overall: When measured at 3 weeks, tumor-associated blood clones expanded more in durable-benefit patients.

Time point reported: pretreatment peripheral blood. Spike-ins of synthetic TCR analog templates went into each PCR. Repertoires were generated with immunoSEQ multiplex PCR, while TCRdb's copy carries only in-frame clones and drops some. The sample carries tens of thousands of clones, 86% recorded once. On this clone: What it binds is unknown.

Trimming left V 5 bases short and J 3 bases short, with 14 bases between. This CDR3 region has 14 residues. CDR1 is SGHAT, CDR2 FQNNGV, per germline. The receptor was derived from a man aged 55 to 69 with urothelial cancer. The sequencing here drew on PBMCs, taken around atezolizumab (anti-PD-L1) treatment. The chain links TRBV11-2 to TRBJ2-7; no definite D call. The CDR3 bases are TGTGCCAGCAGCCAACGGTCGGTGAACTACGAGCAGTACTTC. This translates into CASSQRSVNYEQYF.